This entry lists 17 T cell receptor beta chains sequenced from one sample in a study of neurological immune-mediated disorders. Each CDR3 protein gets one entry after TCRdb re-called the 5' RACE reads with MiXCR. Among approximately 50,000 distinct CDR3 sequences listed, over 9% were seen once. Specimen: PBMCs. These receptor sequences come from a man aged 65-85 years with HTLV-1-associated myelopathy (HAM/TSP).

This clonotype has at least ten counts. The chain couples TRBV5-5 to TRBJ2-1, with 9 bases aligning to TRBD1. From germline, CDR1 is SGHKS and CDR2 YYEKEE (reference sequence). This CDR3 is 15 amino acids long. The V and J ends lost 0 bases and 8 bases, in that order; junction bases with no gene match: 6. In nucleotides, the CDR3 is TGTGCCAGCAGCTTGGCGGGGACAGGGAGTCATGAGCAGTTCTTC. This translates into CASSLAGTGSHEQFF.

This clonotype came up many times. The chain uses TRBV7-2 and TRBJ2-3; D may be TRBD2 (6 bases). V was trimmed by 5 bases and J by 0 bases, leaving 9 bases between them. Germline CDR1 reads SGHTA; CDR2 reads FQGNSA. The CDR3 sequence is 14 residues long. CDR3 protein: CASSRSGSTDTQYF. CDR3 DNA: TGTGCCAGCAGCCGAAGCGGGAGCACAGATACGCAGTATTTT.

This clonotype was seen repeatedly, ten times or more. J is TRBJ2-7 and V is TRBV9; D uncertain. The CDR3 length is 13 residues. The germline V gene encodes CDR1 SGDLS and CDR2 YYNGEE. V was trimmed by 2 bases and J by 0 bases, leaving 6 bases between them. The CDR3 protein is CASSVYDSYEQYF. The CDR3 DNA is TGTGCCAGCAGCGTTTACGACTCCTACGAGCAGTACTTC.

The rearrangement uses TRBV20-1 and TRBJ2-1; D possibly corresponds to TRBD2 (5 bases). The length of the CDR3 is 16 residues. The V end lost 6 bases, the J end lost 2 bases, and 20 bases lay between the germline ends. CDR1 and CDR2 (germline): DFQATT, SNEGSKA (reference sequence). As DNA, the CDR3 is TGCAGTGCCAGCAGCCTGACGGACTCCCCCTACAATGAGCAGTTCTTC. This encodes CSASSLTDSPYNEQFF.

This clonotype has ten or more counts. The J gene is TRBJ2-7, the V gene TRBV7-2; 7 positions agree with TRBD2. CDR3 length: 14 amino acids. Germline values: CDR1 SGHTA, CDR2 FQGNSA. V lost 5 bases and J lost 0; bases outside the gene matches: 4. CDR3 in DNA: TGTGCCAGCAGCCCGGGCGGGAGCTCCTACGAGCAGTACTTC. It encodes CASSPGGSSYEQYF.

This clonotype was counted at least ten times. The chain uses TRBV10-3 and TRBJ2-3; 15 bases map to TRBD2. Trimming removed 0 bases from V and 5 bases from J; junction bases left unmatched: 3. Germline V gives CDR1 ENHRY, CDR2 SYGVKD. The CDR3 is made up of 17 amino acids. The CDR3 DNA sequence: TGTGCCATCAGTGAGTCTGGACTAGCGGGAGGGCTAGATACGCAGTATTTT. Residues: CAISESGLAGGLDTQYF.

In its sample, this clonotype is medium-sized. J is TRBJ2-1 and V is TRBV12-3 or TRBV12-4; TRBD2 agrees at 8 bases. The CDR3 has 12 residues. Germline trimming cut 7 bases from V and 8 bases from J; bases unmatched to any gene: 4. The CDR3 loop reads CASTTGGYEQFF. Here the CDR3 DNA reads TGTGCCAGCACCACGGGGGGGTATGAGCAGTTCTTC.

This clonotype was found many times. The chain uses TRBV5-1 and TRBJ2-1, with 10 bases lining up with TRBD2. This CDR3 has 13 amino acids. V shed 7 bases, J shed 7 bases, and the junction held 5 bases outside the gene matches. Germline values: CDR1 SGHRS, CDR2 YFSETQ. CDR3 nucleotide sequence: TGCGCCAGCTCGACACTAGCGGGGAATGAGCAGTTCTTC. Translated: CASSTLAGNEQFF.

This clonotype appeared many times. J is TRBJ2-1 and V is TRBV6-5; TRBD2 aligns across 12 bases. In germline, CDR1 is MNHEY, CDR2 SVGAGI. V dropped 6 bases and J dropped 5; count of bases not matched to a gene: 5. The CDR3 has 15 amino acids. CDR3 amino acids: CASRRTSGADNEQFF. CDR3 nucleotide sequence: TGTGCCAGCAGACGGACTAGCGGGGCTGACAATGAGCAGTTCTTC.

This clonotype has at least ten counts. The chain combines TRBV28 with TRBJ1-5; 10 bases are a match to TRBD1. V dropped 5 bases and J dropped 7; count of bases not matched to a gene: 5. CDR1 MDHEN and CDR2 SYDVKM come from the germline V gene. This CDR3 has 14 amino acids. In DNA form, the CDR3 reads TGTGCCAGCAGTAGACAGGGGGCCGGGCAGCCCCAGCATTTT. This gives the protein CASSRQGAGQPQHF.

This clonotype was seen ten or more times. This chain links TRBV29-1 with TRBJ2-5; 8 bases agree with TRBD1. Germline V gene sequence: CDR1 SQVTM, CDR2 ANQGSEA. Trimming removed 6 bases from V and 6 bases from J; junction bases left unmatched: 3. The CDR3 length is 11 residues. CDR3 in DNA: TGCAGCGTCGGACAGGGTCAGACCCAGTACTTC. Translated, it gives CSVGQGQTQYF.

This clonotype was seen many times. The gene calls are TRBV7-2 and TRBJ1-2; 10 bases fit TRBD1. CDR1 and CDR2 (germline): SGHTA, FQGNSA. The CDR3 has 15 residues. V lost 0 bases to trimming and J lost 2 bases; unmatched junction nucleotides: 0. In DNA, the CDR3 is TGTGCCAGCAGCTTAGCGGGACAGGGGAACTATGGCTACACCTTC. Translating it yields CASSLAGQGNYGYTF. The full variable domain, in which reference TRBV7-2 and TRBJ1-2 provide the parts outside the CDR3, is GAGVSQSPSNKVTEKGKDVELRCDPISGHTALYWYRQSLGQGLEFLIYFQGNSAPDKSGLPSDRFSAERTGGSVSTLTIQRTQQEDSAVYLCASSLAGQGNYGYTFGSGTRLTVV.

Many counts were recorded for this clonotype. V usage is TRBV7-2 and J usage is TRBJ2-7; TRBD2 matches 9 bases. Germline V gives CDR1 SGHTA, CDR2 FQGNSA. The CDR3 is 14 amino acids. V shed 5 bases and J 7 bases; nucleotides not matched to a gene: 9. CDR3 residues: CASSVTSGYAEQYF. The CDR3 bases are TGTGCCAGCAGCGTTACTAGCGGGTATGCGGAGCAGTACTTC.

This clonotype was recorded many times. The V and J genes are TRBV20-1 and TRBJ2-3; D perhaps matches TRBD1 (6 bases). Trimming removed 8 bases at V and 0 bases at J, with 21 bases between. The CDR3 extends over 16 amino acids. Germline lookup yields CDR1 DFQATT and CDR2 SNEGSKA (reference sequence). The CDR3 sequence: CSCTSRGHLSTDTQYF. The CDR3 DNA reads as TGCAGTTGCACCTCTAGGGGACACCTCAGCACAGATACGCAGTATTTT.

In its sample, this clonotype was seen many times. The chain couples TRBV5-1 to TRBJ2-3, with D maybe TRBD2 (5 bases). The V gene's germline CDR1 is SGHRS and CDR2 YFSETQ. CDR3 size: 14 residues. Deletions cut 0 bases from V and 3 bases from J, with 8 bases between. In nucleotides, the CDR3 is TGCGCCAGCAGCTTGGGCGGGTTAACAGATACGCAGTATTTT. The encoded protein is CASSLGGLTDTQYF.

This clonotype was seen many times. This CDR3 is CASSFRGASEQYF. CDR3 bases: TGTGCCAGCAGCTTTCGGGGGGCGAGCGAGCAGTACTTC. The chain recombines TRBV7-9 with TRBJ2-7, with D perhaps TRBD2 (7 bases). This CDR3 is built from 13 residues. Trimming left V 3 bases short and J 6 bases short, with 12 bases between. Looked up from germline, CDR1 is SEHNR and CDR2 is FQNEAQ (reference sequence).

This clonotype was observed at least ten times. The rearrangement links TRBV4-3 to TRBJ2-1, with D hard to call. Trimming left V 4 bases short and J 0 bases short, with 16 bases between. The CDR3 is 17 residues long. Germline V gene lookup returns CDR1 LGHNA and CDR2 YSLEER. The CDR3 region is CASSPMAPPSSYNEQFF. The CDR3 DNA is TGCGCCAGCAGCCCCATGGCACCTCCCAGCTCCTACAATGAGCAGTTCTTC.